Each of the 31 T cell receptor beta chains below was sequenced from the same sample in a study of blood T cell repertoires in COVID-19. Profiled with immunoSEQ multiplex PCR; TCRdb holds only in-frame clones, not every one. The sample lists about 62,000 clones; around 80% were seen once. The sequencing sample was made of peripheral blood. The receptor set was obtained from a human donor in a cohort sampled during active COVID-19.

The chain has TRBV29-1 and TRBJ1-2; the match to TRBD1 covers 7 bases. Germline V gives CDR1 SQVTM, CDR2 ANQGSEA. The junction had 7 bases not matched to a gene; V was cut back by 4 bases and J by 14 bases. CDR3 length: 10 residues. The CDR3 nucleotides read TGCAGCGTTGGGGACAGTACTCCAACCTTC. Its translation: CSVGDSTPTF.

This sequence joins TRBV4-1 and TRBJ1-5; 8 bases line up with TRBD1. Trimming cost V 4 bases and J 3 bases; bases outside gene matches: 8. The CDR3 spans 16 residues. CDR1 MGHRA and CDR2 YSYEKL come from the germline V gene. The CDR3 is CASSRETGVFNQPQHF. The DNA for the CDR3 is TGCGCCAGCAGCCGAGAGACAGGGGTTTTCAATCAGCCCCAGCATTTT.

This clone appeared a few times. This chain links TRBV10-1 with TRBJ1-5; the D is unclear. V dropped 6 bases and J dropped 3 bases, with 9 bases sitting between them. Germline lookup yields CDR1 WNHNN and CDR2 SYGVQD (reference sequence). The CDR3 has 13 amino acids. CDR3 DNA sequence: TGCGCCAGCAGGACGGGGAACAATCAGCCCCAGCATTTT. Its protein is CASRTGNNQPQHF.

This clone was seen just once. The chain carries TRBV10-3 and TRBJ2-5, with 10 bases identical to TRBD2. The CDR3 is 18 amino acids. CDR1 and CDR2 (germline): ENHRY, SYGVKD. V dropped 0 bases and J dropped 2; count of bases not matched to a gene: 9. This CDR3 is CAISESLAGAGSQETQYF. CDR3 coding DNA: TGTGCCATCAGTGAGTCCCTAGCGGGAGCGGGTTCACAAGAGACCCAGTACTTC.

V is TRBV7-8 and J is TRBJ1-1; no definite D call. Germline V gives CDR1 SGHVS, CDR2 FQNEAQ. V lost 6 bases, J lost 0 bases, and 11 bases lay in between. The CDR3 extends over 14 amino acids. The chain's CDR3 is CASSPQVLNTEAFF. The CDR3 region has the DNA TGTGCCAGCAGTCCCCAGGTTCTGAACACTGAAGCTTTCTTT.

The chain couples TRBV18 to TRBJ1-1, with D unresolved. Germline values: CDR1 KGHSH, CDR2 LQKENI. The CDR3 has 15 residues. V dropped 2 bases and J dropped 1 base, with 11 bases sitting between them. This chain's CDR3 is CASSPFSGENTEAFF. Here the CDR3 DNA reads TGTGCCAGCTCACCATTTTCGGGAGAGAACACTGAAGCTTTCTTT.

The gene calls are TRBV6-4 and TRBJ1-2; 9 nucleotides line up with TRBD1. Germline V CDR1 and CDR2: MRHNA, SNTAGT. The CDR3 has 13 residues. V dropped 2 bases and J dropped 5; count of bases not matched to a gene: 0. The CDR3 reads CASSDGTGYGYTF. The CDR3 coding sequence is TGTGCCAGCAGTGACGGGACAGGGTATGGCTACACCTTC.

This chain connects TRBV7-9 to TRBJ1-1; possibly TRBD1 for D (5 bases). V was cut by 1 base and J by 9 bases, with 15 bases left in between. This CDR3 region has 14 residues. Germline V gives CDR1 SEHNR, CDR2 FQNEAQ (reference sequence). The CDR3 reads CASSLVQGIQQAFF. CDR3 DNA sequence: TGTGCCAGCAGCTTAGTTCAGGGAATCCAACAAGCTTTCTTT.

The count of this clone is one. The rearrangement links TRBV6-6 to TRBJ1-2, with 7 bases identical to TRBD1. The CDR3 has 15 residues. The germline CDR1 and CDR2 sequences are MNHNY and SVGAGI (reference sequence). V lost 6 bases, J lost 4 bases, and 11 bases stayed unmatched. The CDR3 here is CASSTPGGLPYGYTF. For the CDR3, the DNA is TGTGCCAGCAGCACACCAGGGGGTCTCCCCTATGGCTACACCTTC.

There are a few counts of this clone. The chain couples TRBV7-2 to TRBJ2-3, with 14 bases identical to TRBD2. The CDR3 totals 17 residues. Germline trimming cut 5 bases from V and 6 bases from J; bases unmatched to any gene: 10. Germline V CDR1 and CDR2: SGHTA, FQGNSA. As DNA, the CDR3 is TGTGCCAGCAGCGAAGAACCGGGACTAGCGGGGGTCGATACGCAGTATTTT. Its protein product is CASSEEPGLAGVDTQYF.

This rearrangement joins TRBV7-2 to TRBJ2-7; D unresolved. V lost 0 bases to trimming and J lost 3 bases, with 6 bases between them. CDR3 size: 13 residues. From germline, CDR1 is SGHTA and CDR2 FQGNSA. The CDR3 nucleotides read TGTGCCAGCAGCTTAGCTACAAGCTACGAGCAGTACTTC. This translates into CASSLATSYEQYF.

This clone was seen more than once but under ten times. CDR3 nucleotide sequence: TGTGCCAGTAGTGTCTTAGGGGGAAGGGATCAGCCCCAGCATTTT. As protein: CASSVLGGRDQPQHF. The chain combines TRBV19 with TRBJ1-5; D might be TRBD1 (6 bases). The CDR3 is 15 amino acids. Trimming took off 5 bases at V and 5 bases at J, with 16 bases between the two ends. Germline CDR1 and CDR2: LNHDA and SQIVND (reference sequence). Together with reference TRBV19 and TRBJ1-5, the CDR3 gives the full variable domain: DGGITQSPKYLFRKEGQNVTLSCEQNLNHDAMYWYRQDPGQGLRLIYYSQIVNDFQKGDIAEGYSVSREKKESFPLTVTSAQKNPTAFYLCASSVLGGRDQPQHFGDGTRLSIL.

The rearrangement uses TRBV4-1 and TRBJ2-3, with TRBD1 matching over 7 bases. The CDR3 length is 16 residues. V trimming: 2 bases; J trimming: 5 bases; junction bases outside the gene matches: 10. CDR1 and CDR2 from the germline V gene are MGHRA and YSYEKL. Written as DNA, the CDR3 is TGCGCCAGCAGCCAACCCTCAAAGGGGGCCGAAGATACGCAGTATTTT. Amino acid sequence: CASSQPSKGAEDTQYF.

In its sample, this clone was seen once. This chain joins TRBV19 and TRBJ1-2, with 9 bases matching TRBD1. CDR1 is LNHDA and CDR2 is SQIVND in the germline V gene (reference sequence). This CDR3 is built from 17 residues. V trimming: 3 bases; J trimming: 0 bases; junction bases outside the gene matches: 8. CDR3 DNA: TGTGCCAGTAGTATGTTGGGACAGGGCAACTCTAACTATGGCTACACCTTC. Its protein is CASSMLGQGNSNYGYTF.

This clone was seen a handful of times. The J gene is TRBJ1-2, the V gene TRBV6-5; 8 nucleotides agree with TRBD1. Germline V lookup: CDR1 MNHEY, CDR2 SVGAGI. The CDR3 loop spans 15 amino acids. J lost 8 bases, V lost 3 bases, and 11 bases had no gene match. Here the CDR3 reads CASSYNRGDLRGYTF. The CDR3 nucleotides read TGTGCCAGCAGTTATAACAGGGGGGACCTCCGGGGCTACACCTTC.

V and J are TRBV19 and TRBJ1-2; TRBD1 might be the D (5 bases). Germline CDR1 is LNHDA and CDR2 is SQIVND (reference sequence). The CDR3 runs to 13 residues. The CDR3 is CAASRGGDYGYTF. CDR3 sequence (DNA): TGTGCTGCGTCACGGGGGGGGGACTATGGCTACACCTTC.

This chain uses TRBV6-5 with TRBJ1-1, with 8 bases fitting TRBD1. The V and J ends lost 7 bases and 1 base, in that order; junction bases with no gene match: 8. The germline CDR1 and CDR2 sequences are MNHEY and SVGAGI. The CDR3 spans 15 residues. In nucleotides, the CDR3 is TGTGCCAGCAATCCCGGGGACAGGCAGAACACTGAAGCTTTCTTT. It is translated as CASNPGDRQNTEAFF.

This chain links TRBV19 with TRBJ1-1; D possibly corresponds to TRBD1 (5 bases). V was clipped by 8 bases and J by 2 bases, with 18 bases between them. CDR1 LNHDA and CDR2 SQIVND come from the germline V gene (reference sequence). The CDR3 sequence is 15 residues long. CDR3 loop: CASSRLWTPNTEAFF. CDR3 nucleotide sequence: TGTGCCAGTTCGAGGCTCTGGACACCAAACACTGAAGCTTTCTTT.

CDR3 loop: CASSPARGGADTGELFF. As DNA, the CDR3 is TGCGCCAGCAGCCCGGCCCGCGGGGGGGCCGACACCGGGGAGCTGTTTTTT. This chain connects TRBV4-1 to TRBJ2-2, with 9 bases that match TRBD2. The CDR3 has 17 amino acids. Germline CDR1 reads MGHRA; CDR2 reads YSYEKL. The junction had 9 bases not matched to a gene; V was cut back by 4 bases and J by 3 bases.

CDR3 nucleotides: TGTGCCAGCAGTTTAAGACTATACTACGAGCAGTACTTC. Protein: CASSLRLYYEQYF. The V call is TRBV27, the J call TRBJ2-7; D is perhaps TRBD2 (5 bases). The germline CDR1 and CDR2 sequences are MNHEY and SMNVEV (reference sequence). V was cut by 2 bases and J by 3 bases, with 8 bases left in between. This CDR3 spans 13 amino acids.

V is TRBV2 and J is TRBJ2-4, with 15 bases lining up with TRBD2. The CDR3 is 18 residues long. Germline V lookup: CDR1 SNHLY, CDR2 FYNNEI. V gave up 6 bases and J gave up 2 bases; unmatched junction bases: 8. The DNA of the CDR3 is TGTGCCAGCAGCAGGACTAGCGGGGGGGCCGGATCCAAAAACATTCAGTACTTC. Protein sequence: CASSRTSGGAGSKNIQYF.

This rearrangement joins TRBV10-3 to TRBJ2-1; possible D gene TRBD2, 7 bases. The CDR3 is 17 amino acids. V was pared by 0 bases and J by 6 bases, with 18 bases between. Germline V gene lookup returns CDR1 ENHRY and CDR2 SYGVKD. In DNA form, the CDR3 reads TGTGCCATCAGTGAGTCTCGGAGGGGGGGCTTCGGCAATGAGCAGTTCTTC. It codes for CAISESRRGGFGNEQFF.

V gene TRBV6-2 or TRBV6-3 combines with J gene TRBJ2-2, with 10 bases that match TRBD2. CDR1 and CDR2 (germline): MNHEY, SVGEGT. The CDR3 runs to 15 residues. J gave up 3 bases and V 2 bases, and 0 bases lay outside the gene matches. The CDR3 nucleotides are TGTGCCAGCAGTTACACTAGCGGGGACACCGGGGAGCTGTTTTTT. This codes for CASSYTSGDTGELFF.

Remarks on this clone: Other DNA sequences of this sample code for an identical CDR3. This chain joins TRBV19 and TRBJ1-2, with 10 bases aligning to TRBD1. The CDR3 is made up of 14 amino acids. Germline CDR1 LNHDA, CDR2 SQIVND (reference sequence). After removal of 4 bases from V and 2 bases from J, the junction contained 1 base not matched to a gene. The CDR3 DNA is TGTGCCAGTAGTAGGGGACAGGGGAACTATGGCTACACCTTC. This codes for CASSRGQGNYGYTF.

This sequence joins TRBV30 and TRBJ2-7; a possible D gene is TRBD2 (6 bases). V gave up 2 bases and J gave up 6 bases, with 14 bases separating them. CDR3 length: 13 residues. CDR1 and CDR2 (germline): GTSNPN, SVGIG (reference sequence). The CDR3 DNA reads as TGTGCCTGGAGTAGGAGAAGCGGGTTCGAGCAGTACTTC. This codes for CAWSRRSGFEQYF.

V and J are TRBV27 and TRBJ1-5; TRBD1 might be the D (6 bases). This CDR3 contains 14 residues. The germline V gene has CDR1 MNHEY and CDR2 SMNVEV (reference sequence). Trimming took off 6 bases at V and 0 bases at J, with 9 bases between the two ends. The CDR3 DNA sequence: TGTGCCAGCAGACGGGACAATAGCAATCAGCCCCAGCATTTT. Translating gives CASRRDNSNQPQHF.

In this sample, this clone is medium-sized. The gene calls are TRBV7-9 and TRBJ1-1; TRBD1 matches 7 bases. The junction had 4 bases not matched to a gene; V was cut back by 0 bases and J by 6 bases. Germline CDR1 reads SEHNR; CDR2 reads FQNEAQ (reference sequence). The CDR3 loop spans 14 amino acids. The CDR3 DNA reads TGTGCCAGCAGCTTAGCTTCCACAGGGGCTGAAGCTTTCTTT. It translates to CASSLASTGAEAFF.

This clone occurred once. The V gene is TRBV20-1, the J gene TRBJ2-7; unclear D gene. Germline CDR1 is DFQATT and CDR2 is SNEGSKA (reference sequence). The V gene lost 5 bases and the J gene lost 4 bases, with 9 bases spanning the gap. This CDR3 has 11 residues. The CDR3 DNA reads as TGCAGTGCTGCGAATGATTACGAGCAGTACTTC. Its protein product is CSAANDYEQYF.

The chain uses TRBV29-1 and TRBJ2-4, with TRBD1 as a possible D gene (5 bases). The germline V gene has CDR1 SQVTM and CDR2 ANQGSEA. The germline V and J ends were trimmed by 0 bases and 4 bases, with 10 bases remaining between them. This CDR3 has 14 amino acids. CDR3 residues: CSVEDGHKKNIQYF. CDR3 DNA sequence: TGCAGCGTTGAAGATGGACACAAAAAAAACATTCAGTACTTC.

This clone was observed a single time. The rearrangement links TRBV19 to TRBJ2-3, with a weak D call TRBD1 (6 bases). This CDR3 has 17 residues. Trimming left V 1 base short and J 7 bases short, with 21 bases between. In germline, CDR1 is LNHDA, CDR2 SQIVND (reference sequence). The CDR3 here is CASSIGRGQLRGNTQYF. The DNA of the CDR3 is TGTGCCAGTAGTATAGGAAGAGGACAGCTTAGGGGGAATACGCAGTATTTT.

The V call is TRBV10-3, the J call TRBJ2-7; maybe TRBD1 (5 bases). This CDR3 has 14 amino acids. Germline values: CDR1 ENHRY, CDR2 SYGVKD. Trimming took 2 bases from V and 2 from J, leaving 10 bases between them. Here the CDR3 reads CAISENQGPYEQYF. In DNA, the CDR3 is TGTGCCATCAGTGAGAACCAGGGCCCCTACGAGCAGTACTTC.